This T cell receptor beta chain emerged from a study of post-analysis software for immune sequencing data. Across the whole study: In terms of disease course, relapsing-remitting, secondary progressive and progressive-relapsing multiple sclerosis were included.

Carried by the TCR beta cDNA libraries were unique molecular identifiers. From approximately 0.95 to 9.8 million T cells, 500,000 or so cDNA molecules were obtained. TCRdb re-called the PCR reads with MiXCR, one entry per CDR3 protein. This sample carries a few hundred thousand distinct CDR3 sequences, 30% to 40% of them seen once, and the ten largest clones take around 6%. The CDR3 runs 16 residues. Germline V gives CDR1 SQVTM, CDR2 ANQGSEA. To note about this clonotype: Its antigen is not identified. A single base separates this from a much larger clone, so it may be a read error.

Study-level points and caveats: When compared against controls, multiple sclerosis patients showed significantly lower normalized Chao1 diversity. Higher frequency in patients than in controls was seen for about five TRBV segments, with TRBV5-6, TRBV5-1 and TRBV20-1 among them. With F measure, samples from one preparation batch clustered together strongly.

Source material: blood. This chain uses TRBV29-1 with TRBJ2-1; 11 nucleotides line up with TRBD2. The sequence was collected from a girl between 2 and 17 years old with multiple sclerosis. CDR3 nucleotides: TGCAGCGTTGACAGTAGCGGGGGGGCCCCCTACAATGAGCAGGTCTTC. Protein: CSVDSSGGAPYNEQVF.